The 24 T cell receptor beta chains reported below all come from one sample, sequenced in a study of T-cell memory formation after mild COVID-19. Each CDR3 protein is one row after TCRdb ran MiXCR on the 5' RACE reads. The sample has some 130,000 distinct CDR3 sequences, 20% to 25% seen once. The source material was PBMCs or a T cell subset sorted from them (not recorded which). All receptors come from an adult woman who had mild COVID-19 (a few samples of this study predate the infection). Cell type and time point are not known.

The V gene is TRBV29-1, the J gene TRBJ2-7; D uncertain. This CDR3 has 13 amino acids. Trimming left V 0 bases short and J 3 bases short, with 9 bases between. Germline loops: CDR1 SQVTM, CDR2 ANQGSEA. CDR3 in amino acids: CSVEDELSYEQYF. CDR3 DNA sequence: TGCAGCGTTGAAGATGAGTTAAGCTACGAGCAGTACTTC.

The chain carries TRBV7-2 and TRBJ2-1, with 12 bases aligning to TRBD2. The germline CDR1 and CDR2 sequences are SGHTA and FQGNSA. CDR3 length: 15 residues. Losses at the gene ends were 6 bases for V and 8 bases for J; bases not matched to a gene: 8. The CDR3 coding sequence is TGTGCCAGCAGTCCTCTAGCGGGAGGGGGGGATGAGCAGTTCTTC. It codes for CASSPLAGGGDEQFF.

This chain joins TRBV5-5 and TRBJ2-1; 14 bases line up with TRBD2. CDR1 and CDR2 (germline): SGHKS, YYEKEE (reference sequence). The CDR3 consists of 17 residues. V lost 4 bases, J lost 9 bases, and 12 bases stayed unmatched. The CDR3 DNA reads as TGTGCCAGCAGCCTGGACGTGGGACTAGCGGGAGTTCTTGAGCAGTTCTTC. It codes for CASSLDVGLAGVLEQFF. The variable domain in full, completed from reference TRBV5-5 and TRBJ2-1, reads DAGVTQSPTHLIKTRGQQVTLRCSPISGHKSVSWYQQVLGQGPQFIFQYYEKEERGRGNFPDRFSARQFPNYSSELNVNALLLGDSALYLCASSLDVGLAGVLEQFFGPGTRLTVL.

This clonotype was detected many times. This chain uses TRBV30 with TRBJ2-1; no clear D gene. V was pared by 4 bases and J by 3 bases, with 4 bases between. The CDR3 is 11 amino acids. CDR1 and CDR2 from the germline V gene are GTSNPN and SVGIG (reference sequence). CDR3 in amino acids: CAWKGYNEQFF. In DNA form, the CDR3 reads TGTGCCTGGAAGGGCTACAATGAGCAGTTCTTC. The full variable domain, rest sourced from reference TRBV30 and TRBJ2-1, is SQTIHQWPATLVQPVGSPLSLECTVEGTSNPNLYWYRQAAGRGLQLLFYSVGIGQISSEVPQNLSASRPQDRQFILSSKKLLLSDSGFYLCAWKGYNEQFFGPGTRLTVL.

The V gene is TRBV11-3, the J gene TRBJ2-1; 8 nucleotides align to TRBD2. With V trimmed by 1 base and J by 7 bases, 9 bases remained unmatched. The germline V gene has CDR1 SGHNT and CDR2 YENEEA. The CDR3 contains 16 residues. CDR3 sequence (DNA): TGTGCCAGCAGCTTAGCACACGGGGGGGCATCAAATGAGCAGTTCTTC. Translated: CASSLAHGGASNEQFF.

The chain recombines TRBV9 with TRBJ2-1; D remains unclear. V lost 0 bases, J lost 1 base, and 8 bases lay in between. This CDR3 has 15 amino acids. CDR1 is SGDLS and CDR2 is YYNGEE in the germline V gene. This CDR3 is CASSVGSGSYNEQFF. In nucleotides, the CDR3 is TGTGCCAGCAGCGTAGGTTCTGGTTCCTACAATGAGCAGTTCTTC. The full variable domain, rest sourced from reference TRBV9 and TRBJ2-1, is DSGVTQTPKHLITATGQRVTLRCSPRSGDLSVYWYQQSLDQGLQFLIQYYNGEERAKGNILERFSAQQFPDLHSELNLSSLELGDSALYFCASSVGSGSYNEQFFGPGTRLTVL.

The V gene is TRBV12-3 or TRBV12-4, the J gene TRBJ1-5, with no clear D. The length of the CDR3 is 16 residues. Trimming left V 3 bases short and J 5 bases short, with 17 bases between. The CDR3 region has the DNA TGTGCCAGCAGTTTCATCGCTACACGTGCCGATCAGCCCCAGCATTTT. Translated, it gives CASSFIATRADQPQHF.

This clonotype was counted only a few times. This chain uses TRBV6-5 with TRBJ1-1; D perhaps matches TRBD1 (5 bases). Germline lookup yields CDR1 MNHEY and CDR2 SVGAGI. This CDR3 has 14 residues. V gave up 0 bases and J gave up 6 bases, with 11 bases separating them. CDR3 sequence reads: CASSYSQGSSEAFF. DNA for the CDR3: TGTGCCAGCAGTTACTCTCAGGGATCCTCTGAAGCTTTCTTT.

This clonotype was recorded a few times. This chain joins TRBV12-3 or TRBV12-4 and TRBJ1-1; TRBD1 is a possible D gene (5 bases). The CDR3 is 14 amino acids. Trimming removed 3 bases at V and 11 bases at J, with 19 bases between. CDR3: CASSFLRGESGAFF. The CDR3 coding sequence is TGTGCCAGCAGTTTTTTAAGAGGGGAGTCCGGGGCTTTCTTT.

The chain recombines TRBV10-3 with TRBJ2-7; 11 positions match TRBD1. The CDR3 has 13 amino acids. The V segment lost 8 bases and the J segment 4 bases; nucleotides outside the gene matches: 4. Germline V CDR1 and CDR2: ENHRY, SYGVKD. CDR3 bases: TGTGCCATCTCGGGACAGGGGGAATACGAGCAGTACTTC. Encoded protein: CAISGQGEYEQYF.

The chain employs TRBV4-1 and TRBJ2-3; no firm D call. The CDR3 has 14 residues. Germline CDR1 reads MGHRA; CDR2 reads YSYEKL. V dropped 1 base and J dropped 6 bases, with 11 bases sitting between them. The CDR3 nucleotides are TGCGCCAGCAGCCAAGTAACCCCGCTGGATACGCAGTATTTT. This gives the protein CASSQVTPLDTQYF.

This clonotype was counted a few times. The gene calls are TRBV7-9 and TRBJ1-1; D remains unclear. The length of the CDR3 is 12 residues. CDR1 is SEHNR, CDR2 FQNEAQ, per germline (reference sequence). The ends were cut back, 8 bases at V and 6 bases at J, with 13 bases in the middle. The CDR3 region has the DNA TGTGCCAGCGCCTCTGGAGGCGCTGAAGCTTTCTTT. It yields the protein CASASGGAEAFF. Drawing the rest from reference TRBV7-9 and TRBJ1-1, the complete variable domain is DTGVSQNPRHKITKRGQNVTFRCDPISEHNRLYWYRQTLGQGPEFLTYFQNEAQLEKSRLLSDRFSAERPKGSFSTLEIQRTEQGDSAMYLCASASGGAEAFFGQGTRLTVV.

This clonotype was counted only a few times. The chain is built from TRBV4-1 and TRBJ1-6; 9 nucleotides align to TRBD1. This CDR3 region has 15 residues. The ends lost 6 bases at V and 8 bases at J; junction bases unmatched: 8. Germline V gene sequence: CDR1 MGHRA, CDR2 YSYEKL. In DNA, the CDR3 is TGCGCCAGCAGTAAAACAGGGGGCGTTGATTCACCCCTCCACTTT. Its protein product is CASSKTGGVDSPLHF.

The chain's CDR3 is CASSSSGNEQFF. Here the CDR3 DNA reads TGTGCCAGCAGTTCTTCAGGGAATGAGCAGTTCTTC. The rearrangement uses TRBV12-3 or TRBV12-4 and TRBJ2-1, with D possibly matching TRBD1 (5 bases). There are 12 residues in the CDR3. Trimming stripped 4 bases from V and 7 bases from J, with 8 bases between.

This clonotype was counted between two and nine times. The chain couples TRBV28 to TRBJ1-6; D is uncertain. The CDR3 has 14 amino acids. V gave up 3 bases and J gave up 9 bases, with 12 bases separating them. CDR1 and CDR2 from the germline V gene are MDHEN and SYDVKM. The CDR3 region is CASSFRQNGSPLHF. The DNA for the CDR3 is TGTGCCAGCAGTTTCCGCCAAAATGGTTCACCCCTCCACTTT.

The genes are TRBV9 and TRBJ1-1; D unclear. Between the trimmed V and J ends, which lost 0 bases and 0 bases, there was a span of 3 bases. The CDR3 extends over 13 amino acids. Germline CDR1 SGDLS, CDR2 YYNGEE. The CDR3 reads CASSVEVNTEAFF. The CDR3 coding sequence is TGTGCCAGCAGCGTAGAAGTGAACACTGAAGCTTTCTTT.

V is TRBV12-3 or TRBV12-4 and J is TRBJ1-2, with TRBD1 as a possible D gene (5 bases). Trimming shortened V by 3 bases and J by 4 bases, and 12 bases separated the two germline ends. The CDR3 consists of 14 residues. The CDR3, as DNA: TGTGCCAGCAGTTTGCCAGGGAGTACCTATGGCTACACCTTC. Its protein is CASSLPGSTYGYTF.

This rearrangement joins TRBV20-1 to TRBJ2-3; D is unclear. This CDR3 has 16 residues. Germline CDR1 is DFQATT and CDR2 is SNEGSKA (reference sequence). Trimming cost V 1 base and J 2 bases, with 16 bases left between them. Here the CDR3 DNA reads TGCAGTGCTAGAGTCCCGGCGCTGACGACCACAGATACGCAGTATTTT. It is translated as CSARVPALTTTDTQYF.

This clonotype was seen a handful of times. The chain carries TRBV7-9 and TRBJ2-1, with D possibly TRBD2 on 5 matching bases. Germline assignment: CDR1 SEHNR and CDR2 FQNEAQ (reference sequence). Trimming removed 5 bases from V and 4 bases from J, with 18 bases in between. There are 16 residues in the CDR3. Written as DNA, the CDR3 is TGTGCCAGCAGCCCTCCTGACTCTAGCCGGTACAATGAGCAGTTCTTC. Its translation is CASSPPDSSRYNEQFF.

This chain connects TRBV3-1 to TRBJ1-1, with TRBD1 matching 7 bases. Germline CDR1 LGHDT, CDR2 YNNKEL (reference sequence). The CDR3 is 13 amino acids. V dropped 6 bases and J dropped 2; count of bases not matched to a gene: 3. Here the CDR3 reads CASRRQGNTEAFF. DNA of the CDR3: TGTGCCAGCAGACGACAGGGTAACACTGAAGCTTTCTTT. Looking up the rest from reference TRBV3-1 and TRBJ1-1 gives the full variable domain: DTAVSQTPKYLVTQMGNDKSIKCEQNLGHDTMYWYKQDSKKFLKIMFSYNNKELIINETVPNRFSPKSPDKAHLNLHINSLELGDSAVYFCASRRQGNTEAFFGQGTRLTVV.

This clonotype was seen a few times. The V and J genes are TRBV30 and TRBJ2-1; D remains ambiguous. CDR3 size: 11 residues. The V end lost 2 bases, the J end lost 8 bases, and 7 bases lay between the germline ends. In germline, CDR1 is GTSNPN, CDR2 SVGIG (reference sequence). CDR3 sequence reads: CAWSIPDEQFF. The CDR3 region has the DNA TGTGCCTGGAGTATACCCGATGAGCAGTTCTTC. The entire variable domain, with the rest obtained from reference TRBV30 and TRBJ2-1, is as follows: SQTIHQWPATLVQPVGSPLSLECTVEGTSNPNLYWYRQAAGRGLQLLFYSVGIGQISSEVPQNLSASRPQDRQFILSSKKLLLSDSGFYLCAWSIPDEQFFGPGTRLTVL.

This clonotype occurred a few times. This chain connects TRBV29-1 to TRBJ2-1, with TRBD2 matching 7 bases. V dropped 5 bases and J dropped 8; count of bases not matched to a gene: 12. CDR1 SQVTM and CDR2 ANQGSEA come from the germline V gene. CDR3 length: 14 residues. The CDR3 DNA reads as TGCAGCGTTCTATCCAGCGGGATATTGGATGAGCAGTTCTTC. Its translation is CSVLSSGILDEQFF.

The CDR3, as DNA: TGTGCCAGCAGCTTCACACTAGCGGGAGTTAGCGGGGAGCTGTTTTTT. Its protein product is CASSFTLAGVSGELFF. The chain is built from TRBV7-3 and TRBJ2-2, with 11 bases identical to TRBD2. The germline CDR1 and CDR2 sequences are SGHTA and FQGTGA. The CDR3 spans 16 residues. Trimming cost V 3 bases and J 7 bases; bases outside gene matches: 7.

The chain combines TRBV2 with TRBJ2-1, with TRBD2 matching over 12 bases. The germline V gene encodes CDR1 SNHLY and CDR2 FYNNEI. Germline trimming cut 3 bases from V and 6 bases from J; bases unmatched to any gene: 9. This CDR3 is 17 amino acids long. CDR3: CASSDIPSGGDFNEQFF. CDR3 in DNA: TGTGCCAGCAGTGATATCCCTAGCGGGGGGGACTTCAATGAGCAGTTCTTC.